This passage covers 2 T cell receptor beta chains from one sample sequenced in a study of T cells in Graves' hyperthyroidism and ophthalmopathy. The investigators amplified TCR beta CDR3 regions from RNA transcripts. First-round RT-PCR targeting the TCR CDR3 was performed with the HTBI primer set. TCRdb independently ran MiXCR on the multiplex PCR reads; one entry per CDR3 protein. The data contain about 570,000 distinct CDR3 sequences, roughly 46% of them singletons. Sequenced material: peripheral blood or thyroid tissue (not recorded which). All receptors derive from an adult woman with Graves' disease, either hyperthyroidism or ophthalmopathy (not recorded which).

The chain employs TRBV2 and TRBJ2-5; D might be TRBD2 (6 bases). Trimming shortened V by 4 bases and J by 0 bases, and 12 bases separated the two germline ends. Per the germline V gene, CDR1 is SNHLY and CDR2 is FYNNEI. The CDR3 has 15 amino acids. Here the CDR3 reads CASSGGLANQETQYF. CDR3 nucleotides: TGTGCCAGCAGTGGTGGGCTAGCGAACCAAGAGACCCAGTACTTC.

In its sample, this clonotype was seen once. A junction boundary mismatches the germline segment, possibly from a read error. The genes are TRBV4-1 and TRBJ2-2, with D tentatively TRBD2 (5 bases). In germline, CDR1 is MGHRA, CDR2 YSYEKL. The CDR3 contains 15 residues. The CDR3 DNA reads TGCGCCAGCAGCCATGTGGCAAGAGACACCGGGGAGCTGTCTTGG. Encoded protein: CASSHVARDTGELSW.